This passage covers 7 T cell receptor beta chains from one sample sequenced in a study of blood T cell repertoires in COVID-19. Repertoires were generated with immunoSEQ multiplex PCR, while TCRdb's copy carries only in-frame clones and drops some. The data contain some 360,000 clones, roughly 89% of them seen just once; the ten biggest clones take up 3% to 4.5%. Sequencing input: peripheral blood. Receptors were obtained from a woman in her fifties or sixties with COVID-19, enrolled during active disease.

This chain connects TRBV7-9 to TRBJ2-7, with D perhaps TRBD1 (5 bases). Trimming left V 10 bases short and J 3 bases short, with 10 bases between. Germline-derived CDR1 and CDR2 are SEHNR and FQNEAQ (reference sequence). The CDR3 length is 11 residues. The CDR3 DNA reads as TGTGCCACGCGAGACAGCTACGAGCAGTACTTC. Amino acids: CATRDSYEQYF.

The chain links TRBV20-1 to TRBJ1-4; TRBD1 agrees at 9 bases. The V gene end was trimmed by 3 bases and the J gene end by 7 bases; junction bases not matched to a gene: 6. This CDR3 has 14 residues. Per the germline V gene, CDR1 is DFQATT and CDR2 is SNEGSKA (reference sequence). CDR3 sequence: CSASDRGAIEKLFF. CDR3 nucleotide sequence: TGCAGTGCTAGTGACAGGGGGGCCATTGAAAAACTGTTTTTT.

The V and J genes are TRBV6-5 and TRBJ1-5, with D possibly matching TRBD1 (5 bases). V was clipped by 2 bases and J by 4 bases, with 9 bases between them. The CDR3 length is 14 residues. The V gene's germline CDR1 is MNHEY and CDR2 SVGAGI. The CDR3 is CASSYLRGNQPQHF. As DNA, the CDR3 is TGTGCCAGCAGTTACCTGCGGGGGAATCAGCCCCAGCATTTT.

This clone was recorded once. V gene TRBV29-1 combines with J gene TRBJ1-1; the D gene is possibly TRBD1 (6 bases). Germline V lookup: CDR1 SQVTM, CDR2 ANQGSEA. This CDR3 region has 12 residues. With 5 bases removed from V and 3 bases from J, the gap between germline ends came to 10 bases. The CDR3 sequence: CSVNTGYTEAFF. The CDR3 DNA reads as TGCAGCGTTAATACAGGGTACACTGAAGCTTTCTTT. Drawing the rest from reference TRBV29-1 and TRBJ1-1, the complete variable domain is SAVISQKPSRDICQRGTSLTIQCQVDSQVTMMFWYRQQPGQSLTLIATANQGSEATYESGFVIDKFPISRPNLTFSTLTVSNMSPEDSSIYLCSVNTGYTEAFFGQGTRLTVV.

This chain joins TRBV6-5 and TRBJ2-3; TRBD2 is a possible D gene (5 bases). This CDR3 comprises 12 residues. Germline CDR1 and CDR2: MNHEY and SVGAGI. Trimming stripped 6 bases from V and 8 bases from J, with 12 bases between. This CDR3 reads CASRKGAGTQYF. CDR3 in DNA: TGTGCCAGCAGAAAGGGAGCCGGTACGCAGTATTTT.

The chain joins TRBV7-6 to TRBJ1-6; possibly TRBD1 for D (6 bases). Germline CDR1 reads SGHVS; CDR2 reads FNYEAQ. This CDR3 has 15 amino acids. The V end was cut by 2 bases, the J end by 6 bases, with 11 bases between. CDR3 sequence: CASSLSGRGNSPLHF. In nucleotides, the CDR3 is TGTGCCAGCAGCTTATCTGGCAGGGGTAATTCACCCCTCCACTTT.

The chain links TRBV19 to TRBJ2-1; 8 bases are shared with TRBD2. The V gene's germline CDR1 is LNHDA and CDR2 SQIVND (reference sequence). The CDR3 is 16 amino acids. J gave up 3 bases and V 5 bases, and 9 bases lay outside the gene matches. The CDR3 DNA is TGTGCCAGTAGTCCCCGGGGTAGCGGGAACTACAATGAGCAGTTCTTC. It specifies CASSPRGSGNYNEQFF.